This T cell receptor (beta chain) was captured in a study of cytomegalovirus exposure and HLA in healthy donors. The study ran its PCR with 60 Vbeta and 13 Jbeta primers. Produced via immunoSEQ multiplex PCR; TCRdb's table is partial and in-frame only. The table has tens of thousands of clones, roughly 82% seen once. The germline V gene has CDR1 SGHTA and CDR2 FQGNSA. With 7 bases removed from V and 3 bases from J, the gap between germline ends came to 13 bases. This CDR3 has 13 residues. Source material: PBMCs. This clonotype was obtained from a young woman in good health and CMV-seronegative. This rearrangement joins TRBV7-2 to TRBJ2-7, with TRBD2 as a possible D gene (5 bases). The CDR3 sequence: CASTTGVNYEQYF. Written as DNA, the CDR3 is TGTGCCAGCACCACCGGGGTAAACTACGAGCAGTACTTC.